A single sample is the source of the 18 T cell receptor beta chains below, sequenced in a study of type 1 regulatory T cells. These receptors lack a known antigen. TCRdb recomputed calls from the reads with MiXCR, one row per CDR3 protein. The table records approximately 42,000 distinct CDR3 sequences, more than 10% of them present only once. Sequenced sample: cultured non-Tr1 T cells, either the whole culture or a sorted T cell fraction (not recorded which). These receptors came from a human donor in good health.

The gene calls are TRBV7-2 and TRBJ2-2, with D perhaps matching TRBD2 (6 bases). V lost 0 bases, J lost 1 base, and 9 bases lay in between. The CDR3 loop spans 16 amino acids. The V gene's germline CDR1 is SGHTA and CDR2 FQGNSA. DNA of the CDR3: TGTGCCAGCAGCTTAGCGGCGGGATGGAACACCGGGGAGCTGTTTTTT. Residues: CASSLAAGWNTGELFF.

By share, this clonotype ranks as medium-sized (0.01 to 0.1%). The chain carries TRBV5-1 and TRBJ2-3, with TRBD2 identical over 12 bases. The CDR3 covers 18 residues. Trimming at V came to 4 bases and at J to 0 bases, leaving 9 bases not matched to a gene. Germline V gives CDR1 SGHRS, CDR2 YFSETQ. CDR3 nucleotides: TGCGCCAGCAGCCGACCCGGACTAGCGGGATTTAGCACAGATACGCAGTATTTT. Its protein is CASSRPGLAGFSTDTQYF.

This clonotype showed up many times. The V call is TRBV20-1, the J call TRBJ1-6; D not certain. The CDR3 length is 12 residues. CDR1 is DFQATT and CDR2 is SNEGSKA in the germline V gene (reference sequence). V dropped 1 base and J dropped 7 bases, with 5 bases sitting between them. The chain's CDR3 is CSARVGNSPLHF. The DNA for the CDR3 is TGCAGTGCTAGAGTGGGGAATTCACCCCTCCACTTT.

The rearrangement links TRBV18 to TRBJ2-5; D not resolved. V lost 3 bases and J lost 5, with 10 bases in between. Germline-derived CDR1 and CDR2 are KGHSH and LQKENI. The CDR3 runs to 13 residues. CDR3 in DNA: TGTGCCAGCTCACCCTCTCTGGGGGAGACCCAGTACTTC. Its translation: CASSPSLGETQYF.

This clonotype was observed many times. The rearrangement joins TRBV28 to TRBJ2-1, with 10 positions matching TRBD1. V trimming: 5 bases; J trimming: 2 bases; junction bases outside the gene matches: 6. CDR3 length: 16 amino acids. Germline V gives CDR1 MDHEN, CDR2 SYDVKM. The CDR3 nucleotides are TGTGCCAGCAGTGCCCCAGGACAGGGGGCCTACAATGAGCAGTTCTTC. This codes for CASSAPGQGAYNEQFF.

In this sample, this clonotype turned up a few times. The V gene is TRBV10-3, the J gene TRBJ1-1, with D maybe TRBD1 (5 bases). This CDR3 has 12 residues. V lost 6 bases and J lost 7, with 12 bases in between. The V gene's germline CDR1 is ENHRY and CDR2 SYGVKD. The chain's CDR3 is CAIRRDWNEAFF. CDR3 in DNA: TGTGCCATCAGGAGGGACTGGAATGAAGCTTTCTTT.

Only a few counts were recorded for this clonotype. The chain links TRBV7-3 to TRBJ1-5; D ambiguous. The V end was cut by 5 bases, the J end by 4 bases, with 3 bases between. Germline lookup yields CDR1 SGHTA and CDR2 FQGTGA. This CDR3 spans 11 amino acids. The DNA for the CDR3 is TGTGCCAGCAGCCTGAATCAGCCCCAGCATTTT. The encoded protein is CASSLNQPQHF. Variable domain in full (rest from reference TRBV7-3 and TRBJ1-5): GAGVSQTPSNKVTEKGKYVELRCDPISGHTALYWYRQSLGQGPEFLIYFQGTGAADDSGLPNDRFFAVRPEGSVSTLKIQRTERGDSAVYLCASSLNQPQHFGDGTRLSIL.

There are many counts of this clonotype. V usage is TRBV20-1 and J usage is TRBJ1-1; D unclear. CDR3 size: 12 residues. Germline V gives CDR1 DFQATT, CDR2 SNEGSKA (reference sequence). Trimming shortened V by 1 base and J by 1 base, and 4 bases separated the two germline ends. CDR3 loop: CSARGGNTEAFF. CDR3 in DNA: TGCAGTGCTAGAGGAGGGAACACTGAAGCTTTCTTT.

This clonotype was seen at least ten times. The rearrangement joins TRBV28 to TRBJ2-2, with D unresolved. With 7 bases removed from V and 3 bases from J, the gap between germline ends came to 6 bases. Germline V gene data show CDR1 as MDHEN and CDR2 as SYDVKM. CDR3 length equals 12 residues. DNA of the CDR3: TGTGCCAGCATAGATTACACCGGGGAGCTGTTTTTT. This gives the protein CASIDYTGELFF.

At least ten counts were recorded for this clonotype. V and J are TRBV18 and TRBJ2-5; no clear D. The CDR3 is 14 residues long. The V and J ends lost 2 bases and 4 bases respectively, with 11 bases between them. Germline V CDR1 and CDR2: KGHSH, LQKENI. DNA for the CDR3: TGTGCCAGCTCACCATCGACAACCCGAGAGACCCAGTACTTC. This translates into CASSPSTTRETQYF. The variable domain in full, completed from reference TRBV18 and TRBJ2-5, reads NAGVMQNPRHLVRRRGQEARLRCSPMKGHSHVYWYRQLPEEGLKFMVYLQKENIIDESGMPKERFSAEFPKEGPSILRIQQVVRGDSAAYFCASSPSTTRETQYFGPGTRLLVL.

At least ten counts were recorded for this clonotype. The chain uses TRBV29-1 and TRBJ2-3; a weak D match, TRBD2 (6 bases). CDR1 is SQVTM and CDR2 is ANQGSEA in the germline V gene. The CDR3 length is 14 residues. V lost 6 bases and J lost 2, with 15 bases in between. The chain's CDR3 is CSVASSVNTDTQYF. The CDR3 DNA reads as TGCAGCGTCGCCTCTAGCGTCAACACAGATACGCAGTATTTT.

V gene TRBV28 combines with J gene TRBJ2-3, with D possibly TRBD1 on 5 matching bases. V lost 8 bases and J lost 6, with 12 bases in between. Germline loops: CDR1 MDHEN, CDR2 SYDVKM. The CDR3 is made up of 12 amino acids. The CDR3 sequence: CASEAWGDTQYF. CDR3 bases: TGTGCCAGCGAGGCCTGGGGCGATACGCAGTATTTT.

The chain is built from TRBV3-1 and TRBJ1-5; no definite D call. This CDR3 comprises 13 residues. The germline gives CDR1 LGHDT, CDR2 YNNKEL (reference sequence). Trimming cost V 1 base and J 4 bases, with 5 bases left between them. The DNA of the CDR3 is TGTGCCAGCAGCCAAGGTCGAAATCAGCCCCAGCATTTT. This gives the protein CASSQGRNQPQHF.

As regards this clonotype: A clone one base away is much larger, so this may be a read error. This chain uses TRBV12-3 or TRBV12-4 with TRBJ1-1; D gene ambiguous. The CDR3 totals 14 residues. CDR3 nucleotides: TGTGCCAACAGTTTAGGTTCCGGGCACACTGAAGCTTTCTTT. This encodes CANSLGSGHTEAFF.

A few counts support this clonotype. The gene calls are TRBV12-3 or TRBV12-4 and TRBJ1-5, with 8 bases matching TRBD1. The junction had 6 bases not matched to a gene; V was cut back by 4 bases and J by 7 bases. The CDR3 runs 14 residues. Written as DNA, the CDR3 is TGTGCCAGCAGTTCACAGGGGGTAGTGCAGCCCCAGCATTTT. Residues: CASSSQGVVQPQHF.

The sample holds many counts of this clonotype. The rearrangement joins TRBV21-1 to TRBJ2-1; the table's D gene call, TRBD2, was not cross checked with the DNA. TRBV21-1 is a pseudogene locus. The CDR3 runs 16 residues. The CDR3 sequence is CASSKGGLAGWNEQFF. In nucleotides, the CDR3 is TGTGCCAGCAGCAAAGGGGGACTAGCGGGTTGGAATGAGCAGTTCTTC.

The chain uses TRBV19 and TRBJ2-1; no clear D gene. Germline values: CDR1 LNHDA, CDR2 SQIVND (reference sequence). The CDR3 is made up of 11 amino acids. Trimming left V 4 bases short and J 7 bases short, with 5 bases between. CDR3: CASSTLNEQFF. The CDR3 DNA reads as TGTGCCAGTAGTACTTTAAATGAGCAGTTCTTC.

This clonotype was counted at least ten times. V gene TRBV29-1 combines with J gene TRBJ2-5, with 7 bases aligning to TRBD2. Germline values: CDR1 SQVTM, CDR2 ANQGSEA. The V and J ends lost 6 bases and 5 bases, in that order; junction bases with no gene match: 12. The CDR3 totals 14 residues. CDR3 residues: CSVLTSRVGETQYF. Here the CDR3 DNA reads TGCAGCGTGCTGACTAGCCGGGTTGGGGAGACCCAGTACTTC.